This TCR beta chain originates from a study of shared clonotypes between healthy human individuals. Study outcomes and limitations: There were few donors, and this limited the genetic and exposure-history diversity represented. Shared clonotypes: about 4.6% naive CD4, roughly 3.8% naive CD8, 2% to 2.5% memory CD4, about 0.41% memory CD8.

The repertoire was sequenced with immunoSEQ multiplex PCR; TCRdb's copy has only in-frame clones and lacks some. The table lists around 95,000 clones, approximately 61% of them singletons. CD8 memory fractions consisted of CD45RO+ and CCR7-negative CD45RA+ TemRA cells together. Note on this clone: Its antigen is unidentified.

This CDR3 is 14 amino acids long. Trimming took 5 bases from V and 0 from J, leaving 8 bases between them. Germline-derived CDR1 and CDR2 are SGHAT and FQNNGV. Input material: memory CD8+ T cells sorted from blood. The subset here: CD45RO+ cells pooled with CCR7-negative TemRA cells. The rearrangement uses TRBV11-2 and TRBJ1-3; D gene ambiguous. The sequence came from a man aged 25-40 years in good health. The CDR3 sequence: CASSPASSGNTIYF. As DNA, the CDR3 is TGTGCCAGCAGCCCTGCAAGCTCTGGAAACACCATATATTTT.